This entry features one T cell receptor (beta chain) sequence. Antigen: not known. Time point of the sample: week 11, during vaccination. Every vaccination contained 300 ug of the mutant IDH1 20-mer peptide and was paired with topical imiquimod. The data belong to a study of a mutant IDH1 vaccine in newly diagnosed glioma. CDR1 is SGHNT and CDR2 is YYREEE in the germline V gene (reference sequence). The trim removed 3 bases at V and 0 bases at J, leaving 4 bases unmatched. The CDR3 is made up of 16 amino acids. Some clones are missing from TCRdb's copy, which holds only in-frame ones; the method was immunoSEQ multiplex PCR. The repertoire holds about 62,000 clones, with 75% to 90% as singletons.

The V gene is TRBV5-4, the J gene TRBJ2-2; TRBD2 aligns across 8 bases. Sequencing used PBMCs, obtained from a glioma patient whose treatment included an IDH1 peptide vaccine. The receptor was isolated from a man aged 40-55 years with glioma. DNA of the CDR3: TGTGCCAGCAGCTCACCGGGACTAGCGAACACCGGGGAGCTGTTTTTT. Translating it yields CASSSPGLANTGELFF.